This T cell receptor (beta chain) was obtained from a study of PD-L1 blockade in urothelial cancer (dated 2017 in TCRdb). Study-wide context: All patients started therapy in about 2014 and received atezolizumab 1,200 mg intravenously every 3 weeks. Blood samples were analyzed 3 weeks after the start of treatment (second dose) and 6 weeks after the start of treatment. An ECOG performance status of 0 or 1 was recorded for the patients, and 0 to 3 prior chemotherapy regimens had been received by the patients. The study, an exploratory multi-omic analysis, examined somatic, immune and clinical correlates of response to PD-L1 blockade with atezolizumab in urothelial cancer. Blood samples gave a median of approximately 150,000 T cells and tens of thousands of unique TCRs, with a median clonality of about 0.078. In the same patients who had TCR sequencing, pretreatment tumors also underwent whole exome sequencing and RNA sequencing. Pretreatment blood TCR-seq was available for fewer than 30 patients, at least one posttreatment blood collection was obtained for around 25 patients, and tumor TCR-seq was available for around 25 patients. Progression-free survival longer than 6 months counted as durable clinical benefit, and TCR features were additionally tested against both progression-free and overall survival. Durable clinical benefit was achieved by nine patients but not by the remaining 20. About 90% of the roughly 30 patients were identified as males with urothelial cancer of bladder origin, and a prior smoking history was reported by 18 of 29 patients. TCR sequencing covered pretreatment tumor samples and matched, serially collected peripheral blood taken before and after atezolizumab treatment.

A remark on this clone: Its target antigen remains unknown. The sample holds no much larger clone one base away, and base qualities are not on file.

Interpreted using the paper, the time point label stands for: pretreatment peripheral blood. A cohort of approximately 30 patients with locally advanced or metastatic urothelial carcinoma, treated at Memorial Sloan Kettering on a trial protocol, was included. Peripheral blood mononuclear cells were collected from each patient pretreatment and during treatment, giving between 1 and 8 total time points per patient. The Qiagen DNeasy Blood extraction kit was used to purify genomic DNA from total PBMCs and tumor samples. PBMCs were collected pretreatment and during treatment and were isolated and stored as previously described. Via the germline V gene (reference sequence), CDR1 is SEHNR and CDR2 FQNEAQ. The CDR3, from cysteine to phenylalanine, totals 14 residues. The sequence is cut down to CDR3 DNA, 42 bases in frame from base 1. Trimming costs V 1 base and J 2 bases, and their ends lie 6 bases apart.

Synthetic TCR analog templates were spiked into each PCR to estimate absolute template abundance from read counts. Using the immunoSEQ assay, TCRbeta CDR3 regions were amplified from genomic DNA with bias-controlled V and J gene primers. Sequencing of rearranged TCRbeta segments was done at approximately 20X coverage. The paper's processing steps were these. Sequencing errors were corrected by clustering and CDR3s were annotated against IMGT to assign V, D and J genes. Only productive TCRbeta rearrangements were used in downstream analyses, excluding out-of-frame or stop-codon sequences. Clonality was calculated as one minus the Shannon entropy normalized by the log of the number of unique productive sequences. Clones differing between time points or between blood and tumor were identified using Fisher's exact test with Benjamini-Hochberg correction, with an adjusted p below 0.01 applied as the threshold. In its TCRdb copy, this immuneACCESS table keeps in-frame sequences only and misses some clones. Where compared with another copy, unresolved V genes explain less than half of these, and the others have no known cause. The D gene and trimming were derived from the DNA, and the V and J assignments and clone size from that table. The sample yields approximately 100,000 clones; around 89% were counted once. The top ten clonotypes cover 0.97% of the sample.

Broad study findings and their caveats: At 3 weeks after the start of treatment, tumor-associated TCR clones in peripheral blood had expanded more in patients with durable benefit (n ≈ 22, p = 0.022). Small sample size (n of about 29) and many exploratory analyses mean the results are intended to be hypothesis-generating. Improved progression-free and overall survival was found to be associated with pretreatment peripheral blood TCR clonality below the median.

The input for sequencing was PBMCs, taken around atezolizumab (anti-PD-L1) treatment. This clonotype was obtained from a woman aged 80 or over with urothelial cancer. The V and J genes are TRBV7-9 and TRBJ2-1, with the identity of the D gene unclear. The nucleotide sequence reads TGTGCCAGCAGCTTAGGTAGTCCCTACAATGAGCAGTTCTTC. Its translation reads: CASSLGSPYNEQFF.